Listed here are 28 T cell receptor beta chains from one sample, sequenced in a study of cytomegalovirus exposure and HLA in healthy donors. Both 60 Vbeta primers and 13 Jbeta primers went into the PCR. Clones were sequenced by immunoSEQ multiplex PCR, and TCRdb holds only the in-frame ones, with some missing. The sample includes some 170,000 clones, 80% of them seen just once. Source material: PBMCs. The receptor source for this set is a man aged 18 to 35 in good health and CMV-seropositive.

This clone appeared a few times. This sample includes further DNA sequences coding for the same CDR3. The rearrangement joins TRBV19 to TRBJ1-2; D remains unclear. Germline CDR1 LNHDA, CDR2 SQIVND (reference sequence). Trimming took off 3 bases at V and 4 bases at J, with 6 bases between the two ends. The CDR3 consists of 12 residues. CDR3 region: CASSITGYGYTF. In DNA form, the CDR3 reads TGTGCCAGTAGTATCACGGGCTATGGCTACACCTTC.

J is TRBJ2-7 and V is TRBV5-4, with 7 positions matching TRBD1. The V and J ends lost 4 bases and 2 bases, in that order; junction bases with no gene match: 9. CDR1 SGHNT and CDR2 YYREEE come from the germline V gene (reference sequence). This CDR3 has 15 residues. The CDR3 region is CASSVDGTVTYEQYF. CDR3 sequence (DNA): TGTGCCAGCAGCGTTGACGGGACAGTCACCTACGAGCAGTACTTC.

The chain employs TRBV11-2 and TRBJ2-7; 7 positions agree with TRBD2. Germline trimming cut 1 base from V and 3 bases from J; bases unmatched to any gene: 6. Germline loops: CDR1 SGHAT, CDR2 FQNNGV. The CDR3 extends over 15 amino acids. CDR3 residues: CASSLARGGLYEQYF. The CDR3 region has the DNA TGTGCCAGCAGCTTAGCGAGGGGAGGGCTCTACGAGCAGTACTTC.

The V gene is TRBV18, the J gene TRBJ1-2; D ambiguous. The CDR3 runs to 13 residues. Trimming pared 3 bases from V and 3 bases from J, leaving 8 bases between. Germline-derived CDR1 and CDR2 are KGHSH and LQKENI. For the CDR3, the DNA is TGTGCCAGCTCACCGAATACGGACTATGGCTACACCTTC. It encodes CASSPNTDYGYTF.

The V and J genes are TRBV7-2 and TRBJ1-6; D ambiguous. CDR1 is SGHTA, CDR2 FQGNSA, per germline. This CDR3 region has 14 residues. Deletions cut 6 bases from V and 6 bases from J, with 12 bases between. CDR3 sequence (DNA): TGTGCCAGCAGAGCTCCCCAATCTAATTCACCCCTCCACTTT. It codes for CASRAPQSNSPLHF.

Only one count was recorded for this clone. The chain couples TRBV7-2 to TRBJ1-1, with D possibly matching TRBD1 (5 bases). Germline CDR1 is SGHTA and CDR2 is FQGNSA. This CDR3 spans 14 amino acids. Trimming took 1 base from V and 6 from J, leaving 12 bases between them. The CDR3 DNA reads as TGTGCCAGCAGCTTAGTGGAGGGGTGGGCTGAAGCTTTCTTT. As protein: CASSLVEGWAEAFF.

CDR3 sequence reads: CASSRSGNSYNEQFF. The CDR3, as DNA: TGTGCCAGCAGCCGCAGCGGGAACTCCTACAATGAGCAGTTCTTC. This rearrangement joins TRBV2 to TRBJ2-1; TRBD2 agrees at 7 bases. This CDR3 spans 15 amino acids. CDR1 and CDR2 (germline): SNHLY, FYNNEI. J lost 0 bases, V lost 6 bases, and 5 bases had no gene match.

The genes are TRBV7-9 and TRBJ1-2, with no clear D. The CDR3 loop spans 12 amino acids. V dropped 5 bases and J dropped 6 bases, with 10 bases sitting between them. The germline V gene encodes CDR1 SEHNR and CDR2 FQNEAQ (reference sequence). CDR3 nucleotide sequence: TGTGCCAGCAGCCCAAGCGGGGATGGCTACACCTTC. Its translation is CASSPSGDGYTF.

V gene TRBV15 combines with J gene TRBJ1-2; tentative D call: TRBD1 (6 bases). Trimming took 0 bases from V and 7 from J, leaving 18 bases between them. From germline, CDR1 is LNHNV and CDR2 YYDKDF (reference sequence). The CDR3 spans 16 residues. The CDR3 here is CATSRDGRGLGAGYTF. In DNA, the CDR3 is TGTGCCACCAGCAGAGATGGAAGGGGATTGGGGGCTGGCTACACCTTC.

The chain couples TRBV19 to TRBJ1-1; 9 bases match TRBD1. CDR1 LNHDA and CDR2 SQIVND come from the germline V gene (reference sequence). CDR3 size: 15 residues. Trimming took 7 bases from V and 13 from J; bases not matched to a gene: 19. In DNA form, the CDR3 reads TGTGCCAGTACCTTATCCCGGGACAGGGCGGTGATTGGTTTCTTT. Amino acid sequence: CASTLSRDRAVIGFF.

The V gene is TRBV14, the J gene TRBJ2-7; TRBD2 is a possible D gene (6 bases). Germline V gene sequence: CDR1 SGHDN, CDR2 FVKESK. Trimming cost V 4 bases and J 4 bases, with 14 bases left between them. The CDR3 is 14 amino acids. This CDR3 is CASSRGDLGYEQYF. CDR3 in DNA: TGTGCCAGCAGCCGGGGGGACCTAGGGTACGAGCAGTACTTC.

The chain is built from TRBV30 and TRBJ2-7; D ambiguous. Germline assignment: CDR1 GTSNPN and CDR2 SVGIG (reference sequence). This CDR3 contains 12 residues. V dropped 5 bases and J dropped 0 bases, with 8 bases sitting between them. The CDR3 DNA sequence: TGTGCCTGGGCCTCGGGCTCCTACGAGCAGTACTTC. This gives the protein CAWASGSYEQYF.

V usage is TRBV7-7 and J usage is TRBJ2-1; possible D gene TRBD1, 5 bases. This CDR3 has 13 amino acids. The germline gives CDR1 SSHAT, CDR2 FNYEAQ (reference sequence). Trimming took off 3 bases at V and 4 bases at J, with 7 bases between the two ends. CDR3 bases: TGTGCCAGCAGCTTGGACACTTACAATGAGCAGTTCTTC. It codes for CASSLDTYNEQFF. Filled out from reference TRBV7-7 and TRBJ2-1, the complete variable domain reads GAGVSQSPRYKVTKRGQDVTLRCDPISSHATLYWYQQALGQGPEFLTYFNYEAQPDKSGLPSDRFSAERPEGSISTLTIQRTEQRDSAMYRCASSLDTYNEQFFGPGTRLTVL.

The chain has TRBV6-5 and TRBJ2-7, with D unresolved. Trimming left V 3 bases short and J 0 bases short, with 9 bases between. Germline V gives CDR1 MNHEY, CDR2 SVGAGI. The CDR3 totals 14 residues. CDR3 sequence: CASSYSRSSYEQYF. CDR3 in DNA: TGTGCCAGCAGTTATTCGAGGAGCTCCTACGAGCAGTACTTC.

In this sample, this clone turned up many times. V and J are TRBV7-9 and TRBJ2-1, with 9 nucleotides matching TRBD2. Germline values: CDR1 SEHNR, CDR2 FQNEAQ (reference sequence). The CDR3 has 14 residues. V gave up 5 bases and J gave up 14 bases; unmatched junction bases: 13. The CDR3 DNA sequence: TGTGCCAGCAGCCCAAACCTAGCGGGGTACGAGGAGTTCTTC. Amino acid sequence: CASSPNLAGYEEFF. The full variable domain, in which reference TRBV7-9 and TRBJ2-1 provide the parts outside the CDR3, is DTGVSQNPRHKITKRGQNVTFRCDPISEHNRLYWYRQTLGQGPEFLTYFQNEAQLEKSRLLSDRFSAERPKGSFSTLEIQRTEQGDSAMYLCASSPNLAGYEEFFGPGTRLTVL.

The chain joins TRBV5-4 to TRBJ1-1; D might be TRBD1 (6 bases). Between the trimmed V and J ends, which lost 0 bases and 6 bases, there was a span of 15 bases. CDR1 and CDR2 from the germline V gene are SGHNT and YYREEE (reference sequence). The CDR3 covers 15 residues. The CDR3 DNA sequence: TGTGCCAGCAGCTTGGGGGCAGGGGATTTCTCTGAAGCTTTCTTT. This translates into CASSLGAGDFSEAFF.

The chain carries TRBV5-6 and TRBJ2-7; D unclear. Trimming pared 0 bases from V and 0 bases from J, leaving 10 bases between. Germline V gene data show CDR1 as SGHDT and CDR2 as YYEEEE. The CDR3 has 15 amino acids. CDR3 residues: CASSLVRMSSYEQYF. The CDR3 DNA follows: TGTGCCAGCAGCTTGGTCCGCATGAGCTCCTACGAGCAGTACTTC.

The V call is TRBV5-5, the J call TRBJ2-5, with D possibly being TRBD2 (5 bases). CDR1 is SGHKS and CDR2 is YYEKEE in the germline V gene (reference sequence). Trimming took off 1 base at V and 4 bases at J, with 11 bases between the two ends. The length of the CDR3 is 14 residues. DNA of the CDR3: TGTGCCAGCAGCTTGCTACCGGGAAGAGAGACCCAGTACTTC. Translated: CASSLLPGRETQYF. The full variable domain, completed using reference TRBV5-5 and TRBJ2-5, is DAGVTQSPTHLIKTRGQQVTLRCSPISGHKSVSWYQQVLGQGPQFIFQYYEKEERGRGNFPDRFSARQFPNYSSELNVNALLLGDSALYLCASSLLPGRETQYFGPGTRLLVL.

The gene calls are TRBV7-2 and TRBJ2-5; D may be TRBD1 (7 bases). CDR3 length equals 16 residues. V lost 1 base, J lost 4 bases, and 16 bases lay in between. Germline-derived CDR1 and CDR2 are SGHTA and FQGNSA. Written as DNA, the CDR3 is TGTGCCAGCAGCTTAGTAGGAGGGCAGGGGGGAGAGACCCAGTACTTC. Protein sequence: CASSLVGGQGGETQYF.

This rearrangement joins TRBV11-2 to TRBJ2-7, with D hard to call. The germline gives CDR1 SGHAT, CDR2 FQNNGV. The CDR3 loop spans 13 amino acids. Deletions cut 1 base from V and 2 bases from J, with 6 bases between. Here the CDR3 reads CASSLARPYEQYF. The CDR3 nucleotides read TGTGCCAGCAGCTTAGCGAGGCCCTACGAGCAGTACTTC.

The chain has TRBV16 and TRBJ1-1; unclear D gene. This CDR3 has 17 amino acids. V lost 4 bases, J lost 0 bases, and 18 bases lay in between. Germline V lookup: CDR1 KGHSY, CDR2 FQNENV. For the CDR3, the DNA is TGTGCCAGCAGCCCCCCCTACCAGACAAGGATGAACACTGAAGCTTTCTTT. It codes for CASSPPYQTRMNTEAFF. Full variable domain (remainder filled in from reference TRBV16 and TRBJ1-1): GEEVAQTPKHLVRGEGQKAKLYCAPIKGHSYVFWYQQVLKNEFKFLISFQNENVFDETGMPKERFSAKCLPNSPCSLEIQATKLEDSAVYFCASSPPYQTRMNTEAFFGQGTRLTVV.

This rearrangement joins TRBV5-4 to TRBJ2-1, with 7 bases that match TRBD2. The germline gives CDR1 SGHNT, CDR2 YYREEE (reference sequence). CDR3 length equals 15 residues. J gave up 1 base and V 4 bases, and 5 bases lay outside the gene matches. CDR3 in amino acids: CASSRREGSYNEQFF. In nucleotides, the CDR3 is TGTGCCAGCAGCCGGAGGGAGGGATCCTACAATGAGCAGTTCTTC.

J is TRBJ2-7 and V is TRBV27; TRBD1 aligns across 7 bases. Germline-derived CDR1 and CDR2 are MNHEY and SMNVEV (reference sequence). This CDR3 is 13 amino acids long. The V gene end was trimmed by 6 bases and the J gene end by 1 base; junction bases not matched to a gene: 3. CDR3 DNA sequence: TGTGCCAGCAGCGGGACAGATTCCTACGAGCAGTACTTC. This codes for CASSGTDSYEQYF.

The chain uses TRBV4-2 and TRBJ2-1, with 8 bases lining up with TRBD2. Germline trimming cut 0 bases from V and 3 bases from J; bases unmatched to any gene: 7. Germline values: CDR1 LGHNA, CDR2 YNFKEQ. The length of the CDR3 is 17 residues. In DNA form, the CDR3 reads TGTGCCAGCAGCCAAGATATATGGCGGGAGGTCTACAATGAGCAGTTCTTC. It encodes CASSQDIWREVYNEQFF.

The gene calls are TRBV5-4 and TRBJ1-3; unclear D gene. From germline, CDR1 is SGHNT and CDR2 YYREEE (reference sequence). The length of the CDR3 is 15 residues. Between the trimmed V and J ends, which lost 0 bases and 4 bases, there was a span of 11 bases. The CDR3: CASSLDHPVGNTIYF. DNA for the CDR3: TGTGCCAGCAGCTTGGACCATCCAGTGGGAAACACCATATATTTT.

J is TRBJ2-7 and V is TRBV11-1; 8 positions agree with TRBD1. CDR1 and CDR2 (germline): SGHAT, FQDESV (reference sequence). The V segment lost 1 base and the J segment 2 bases; nucleotides outside the gene matches: 4. The CDR3 spans 15 residues. Written as DNA, the CDR3 is TGTGCCAGCAGCTTAGATAGGGGACAGGCCTACGAGCAGTACTTC. Amino acids: CASSLDRGQAYEQYF.

The V call is TRBV7-8, the J call TRBJ1-2; TRBD1 matches at 10 bases. The V gene end was trimmed by 7 bases and the J gene end by 7 bases; junction bases not matched to a gene: 9. CDR1 and CDR2 (germline): SGHVS, FQNEAQ. The CDR3 is 14 amino acids. Here the CDR3 reads CASKSTRTGGGYTF. For the CDR3, the DNA is TGTGCCAGCAAGTCTACAAGGACAGGGGGTGGCTACACCTTC.

The V call is TRBV5-1, the J call TRBJ2-7; possibly TRBD2 for D (6 bases). The V and J ends lost 4 bases and 4 bases respectively, with 18 bases between them. Germline CDR1 and CDR2: SGHRS and YFSETQ. The CDR3 runs to 15 residues. The CDR3 protein is CASSQERGGRYEQYF. The CDR3 DNA follows: TGCGCCAGCAGCCAGGAAAGGGGAGGCAGGTACGAGCAGTACTTC.